These 28 T cell receptor beta chains share one sample of origin, sequenced in a study of CD8+ T cells in alopecia areata. Extracted RNA was reverse transcribed, and the resulting cDNA served as sequencing template. Some clones are missing from TCRdb's copy, which holds only in-frame ones; the method was immunoSEQ multiplex PCR. The table records almost 250,000 clones, less than 80% of them present only once. The source was CD4+ T cells sorted from blood, collected at week 0. The source of these receptors is a human donor with alopecia areata.

Only a few counts were recorded for this clone. The CDR3: CASSLYEGANTEAFF. CDR3 DNA sequence: TGCGCCAGCAGCTTGTATGAGGGGGCCAACACTGAAGCTTTCTTT. V is TRBV5-1 and J is TRBJ1-1; 7 bases are shared with TRBD1. V lost 1 base to trimming and J lost 2 bases; unmatched junction nucleotides: 5. This CDR3 has 15 amino acids. The germline gives CDR1 SGHRS, CDR2 YFSETQ. Combining the CDR3 with reference TRBV5-1 and TRBJ1-1 gives the whole variable domain KAGVTQTPRYLIKTRGQQVTLSCSPISGHRSVSWYQQTPGQGLQFLFEYFSETQRNKGNFPGRFSGRQFSNSRSEMNVSTLELGDSALYLCASSLYEGANTEAFFGQGTRLTVV.

V gene TRBV30 combines with J gene TRBJ1-6; D is possibly TRBD1 (5 bases). Deletions cut 3 bases from V and 7 bases from J, with 16 bases between. Looked up from germline, CDR1 is GTSNPN and CDR2 is SVGIG (reference sequence). The CDR3 is 15 residues long. For the CDR3, the DNA is TGTGCCTGGAGCTCGTGGGGGGGAGGGAATTCACCCCTCCACTTT. Translated, it gives CAWSSWGGGNSPLHF.

Comments on this clone: The identical CDR3 is also encoded by other nucleotide sequences in the sample. The rearrangement uses TRBV5-6 and TRBJ2-6, with 7 nucleotides matching TRBD1. Germline V gene sequence: CDR1 SGHDT, CDR2 YYEEEE. CDR3 length equals 13 residues. With V trimmed by 5 bases and J by 17 bases, 13 bases remained unmatched. CDR3 residues: CASSLLGGAMMTF. In DNA form, the CDR3 reads TGTGCCAGCAGTCTTCTAGGGGGCGCGATGATGACTTTC. Based on the CDR3 plus reference TRBV5-6 and TRBJ2-6, the full variable domain is DAGVTQSPTHLIKTRGQQVTLRCSPKSGHDTVSWYQQALGQGPQFIFQYYEEEERQRGNFPDRFSGHQFPNYSSELNVNALLLGDSALYLCASSLLGGAMMTFGAGSRLTVL.

The chain uses TRBV9 and TRBJ1-1; D may be TRBD1 (6 bases). This CDR3 spans 16 amino acids. The germline V and J ends were trimmed by 4 bases and 0 bases, with 16 bases remaining between them. Germline V CDR1 and CDR2: SGDLS, YYNGEE. CDR3 protein: CASSPQQGSMNTEAFF. In nucleotides, the CDR3 is TGTGCCAGCAGCCCCCAACAGGGTAGCATGAACACTGAAGCTTTCTTT.

There are a few counts of this clone. The V gene is TRBV15, the J gene TRBJ2-3; 11 bases line up with TRBD2. From germline, CDR1 is LNHNV and CDR2 YYDKDF (reference sequence). V dropped 0 bases and J dropped 4; count of bases not matched to a gene: 0. The CDR3 loop spans 15 amino acids. CDR3: CATSRDSGGADTQYF. The CDR3 DNA reads as TGTGCCACCAGCAGAGATAGCGGGGGGGCAGATACGCAGTATTTT. Based on the CDR3 plus reference TRBV15 and TRBJ2-3, the full variable domain is DAMVIQNPRYQVTQFGKPVTLSCSQTLNHNVMYWYQQKSSQAPKLLFHYYDKDFNNEADTPDNFQSRRPNTSFCFLDIRSPGLGDTAMYLCATSRDSGGADTQYFGPGTRLTVL.

The V gene is TRBV9, the J gene TRBJ2-1; 11 bases are a match to TRBD2. V lost 4 bases and J lost 7; bases outside the gene matches: 7. This CDR3 has 15 residues. The germline V gene has CDR1 SGDLS and CDR2 YYNGEE. The CDR3 spells CASSPTSGEWNEQFF. The CDR3 region has the DNA TGTGCCAGCAGCCCGACTAGCGGGGAATGGAATGAGCAGTTCTTC.

This clone was found a few times. The same CDR3 can be traced to other DNA sequences in this sample. V and J are TRBV30 and TRBJ2-7; perhaps TRBD1 as D (5 bases). Germline V gene data show CDR1 as GTSNPN and CDR2 as SVGIG (reference sequence). The CDR3 has 12 amino acids. V gave up 3 bases and J gave up 1 base, with 7 bases separating them. CDR3 in DNA: TGTGCCTGGAGGGGGCTTTCCTACGAGCAGTACTTC. Translation: CAWRGLSYEQYF.

The CDR3 sequence: CASSQDGGVNTEAFF. CDR3 DNA: TGTGCCAGCAGCCAAGATGGAGGGGTGAACACTGAAGCTTTCTTT. V and J are TRBV4-2 and TRBJ1-1, with D tentatively TRBD1 (5 bases). Germline V gives CDR1 LGHNA, CDR2 YNFKEQ. V was shortened by 0 bases and J by 0 bases, with 8 bases between the two germline ends. This CDR3 spans 15 amino acids.

The chain recombines TRBV6-5 with TRBJ2-7; 7 bases fit TRBD1. The CDR3 has 16 residues. V was pared by 4 bases and J by 4 bases, with 13 bases of the junction left unmatched. CDR1 is MNHEY, CDR2 SVGAGI, per germline. The DNA of the CDR3 is TGTGCCAGCAGTTTACAAGCCGGGACAGCTAAATACGAGCAGTACTTC. Translated, it gives CASSLQAGTAKYEQYF.

There are a few counts of this clone. This rearrangement joins TRBV5-1 to TRBJ2-5; 7 nucleotides align to TRBD1. Germline CDR1 and CDR2: SGHRS and YFSETQ. J gave up 4 bases and V 0 bases, and 6 bases lay outside the gene matches. This CDR3 has 15 residues. As DNA, the CDR3 is TGCGCCAGCAGCTTGGAAGGGGGCTTCGGAGAGACCCAGTACTTC. Residues: CASSLEGGFGETQYF. The variable domain in full, completed from reference TRBV5-1 and TRBJ2-5, reads KAGVTQTPRYLIKTRGQQVTLSCSPISGHRSVSWYQQTPGQGLQFLFEYFSETQRNKGNFPGRFSGRQFSNSRSEMNVSTLELGDSALYLCASSLEGGFGETQYFGPGTRLLVL.

As for this clone: This CDR3 is also generated by other DNA sequences in the sample. This rearrangement joins TRBV20-1 to TRBJ2-1, with D unresolved. Germline-derived CDR1 and CDR2 are DFQATT and SNEGSKA (reference sequence). The CDR3 has 11 amino acids. Trimming took 1 base from V and 7 from J, leaving 5 bases between them. The CDR3 here is CSARVLNEQFF. The DNA for the CDR3 is TGCAGTGCTAGAGTACTTAATGAGCAGTTCTTC.

The chain carries TRBV9 and TRBJ2-5, with 11 bases fitting TRBD2. V trimming: 0 bases; J trimming: 2 bases; junction bases outside the gene matches: 9. The germline gives CDR1 SGDLS, CDR2 YYNGEE. The CDR3 length is 18 residues. The CDR3: CASSVGGWGTSGQETQYF. CDR3 nucleotides: TGTGCCAGCAGCGTAGGCGGTTGGGGGACTAGCGGACAAGAGACCCAGTACTTC. The whole variable domain, remainder taken from reference TRBV9 and TRBJ2-5, is DSGVTQTPKHLITATGQRVTLRCSPRSGDLSVYWYQQSLDQGLQFLIQYYNGEERAKGNILERFSAQQFPDLHSELNLSSLELGDSALYFCASSVGGWGTSGQETQYFGPGTRLLVL.

The chain links TRBV6-1 to TRBJ2-3; D gene uncertain. The germline V gene has CDR1 MNHNS and CDR2 SASEGT. The CDR3 loop spans 12 amino acids. The V end lost 6 bases, the J end lost 2 bases, and 6 bases lay between the germline ends. The CDR3 nucleotides read TGTGCCAGCAGGCTCGTCACAGATACGCAGTATTTT. Protein sequence: CASRLVTDTQYF.

The rearrangement uses TRBV29-1 and TRBJ1-2, with a weak D call TRBD1 (6 bases). Looked up from germline, CDR1 is SQVTM and CDR2 is ANQGSEA. V was clipped by 7 bases and J by 8 bases, with 17 bases between them. The CDR3 length is 12 residues. CDR3 sequence (DNA): TGCAGCGGCTTCCGGGACACCGAAGGCTACACCTTC. Protein: CSGFRDTEGYTF.

The V and J genes are TRBV2 and TRBJ2-5, with 9 bases aligning to TRBD2. This CDR3 spans 15 amino acids. Germline V gene sequence: CDR1 SNHLY, CDR2 FYNNEI. V trimming: 0 bases; J trimming: 6 bases; junction bases outside the gene matches: 5. As DNA, the CDR3 is TGTGCCAGCAGTGAAGCCAGCGGGGGGCACAAGACCCAGTACTTC. Residues: CASSEASGGHKTQYF.

This chain uses TRBV9 with TRBJ2-2; tentative D call: TRBD2 (6 bases). This CDR3 comprises 15 residues. CDR1 is SGDLS and CDR2 is YYNGEE in the germline V gene. The V and J ends lost 4 bases and 1 base respectively, with 11 bases between them. CDR3 coding DNA: TGTGCCAGCAGCTTTGAGGGACTGAACACCGGGGAGCTGTTTTTT. This codes for CASSFEGLNTGELFF.

This clone came up a few times. This chain uses TRBV11-2 with TRBJ2-1; 7 bases match TRBD1. Trimming took 5 bases from V and 8 from J; bases not matched to a gene: 9. This CDR3 contains 14 residues. CDR1 SGHAT and CDR2 FQNNGV come from the germline V gene. This chain's CDR3 is CASSVRDSYDEQFF. The CDR3 region has the DNA TGTGCCAGCAGCGTCCGGGACAGTTACGATGAGCAGTTCTTC.

The chain couples TRBV4-1 to TRBJ2-7, with D maybe TRBD1 (5 bases). Germline V gene data show CDR1 as MGHRA and CDR2 as YSYEKL. The V gene lost 6 bases and the J gene lost 3 bases, with 18 bases spanning the gap. The CDR3 covers 15 residues. The CDR3 DNA is TGCGCCAGCAGTCCTTCAAGGACACGGATCTACGAGCAGTACTTC. Amino acids: CASSPSRTRIYEQYF.

The chain links TRBV7-9 to TRBJ2-5; D not resolved. Trimming shortened V by 5 bases and J by 5 bases, and 6 bases separated the two germline ends. The CDR3 runs to 11 residues. Germline CDR1 reads SEHNR; CDR2 reads FQNEAQ (reference sequence). The CDR3 here is CASSMWETQYF. CDR3 DNA: TGTGCCAGCAGCATGTGGGAGACCCAGTACTTC.

The chain uses TRBV11-2 and TRBJ1-2; weak D call: TRBD1 (5 bases). The length of the CDR3 is 13 residues. V lost 2 bases to trimming and J lost 4 bases, with 8 bases between them. CDR1 is SGHAT and CDR2 is FQNNGV in the germline V gene. The CDR3 DNA is TGTGCCAGCAGCTTACCAAGGGGCTATGGCTACACCTTC. Translating it yields CASSLPRGYGYTF. Drawing the rest from reference TRBV11-2 and TRBJ1-2, the complete variable domain is EAGVAQSPRYKIIEKRQSVAFWCNPISGHATLYWYQQILGQGPKLLIQFQNNGVVDDSQLPKDRFSAERLKGVDSTLKIQPAKLEDSAVYLCASSLPRGYGYTFGSGTRLTVV.

V usage is TRBV30 and J usage is TRBJ2-3; 7 bases match TRBD1. The junction had 5 bases not matched to a gene; V was cut back by 5 bases and J by 3 bases. The CDR3 spans 13 residues. The germline V gene has CDR1 GTSNPN and CDR2 SVGIG (reference sequence). The CDR3 spells CAWRGQATDTQYF. In DNA form, the CDR3 reads TGTGCCTGGCGAGGACAGGCTACAGATACGCAGTATTTT.

V gene TRBV25-1 combines with J gene TRBJ2-3, with D maybe TRBD1 (6 bases). Trimming stripped 10 bases from V and 3 bases from J, with 11 bases between. Germline values: CDR1 MGHDK, CDR2 SYGVNS. This CDR3 comprises 12 residues. The CDR3 region is CATNQGTDTQYF. CDR3 bases: TGTGCCACGAACCAGGGGACAGATACGCAGTATTTT.

The V call is TRBV30, the J call TRBJ2-7; D call uncertain. Looked up from germline, CDR1 is GTSNPN and CDR2 is SVGIG (reference sequence). V gave up 8 bases and J gave up 4 bases, with 15 bases separating them. The CDR3 has 12 amino acids. The CDR3 spells CAGTGLKYEQYF. The CDR3 nucleotides are TGTGCCGGAACCGGGTTAAAGTACGAGCAGTACTTC.

V usage is TRBV2 and J usage is TRBJ1-6; D not certain. CDR1 and CDR2 (germline): SNHLY, FYNNEI. The length of the CDR3 is 12 residues. V shed 7 bases and J shed 6 bases, with 7 bases lying between them. The CDR3 DNA sequence: TGTGCCAGCACGCAGATTAATTCACCCCTCCACTTT. As protein: CASTQINSPLHF.

Points on this clone: Other DNA sequences in the same sample also yield this CDR3. The rearrangement uses TRBV20-1 and TRBJ2-5; D gene ambiguous. V was trimmed by 3 bases and J by 5 bases, leaving 7 bases between them. The CDR3 covers 11 residues. In germline, CDR1 is DFQATT, CDR2 SNEGSKA (reference sequence). In nucleotides, the CDR3 is TGCAGTGCTAGGCCACTTGAGACCCAGTACTTC. Its translation: CSARPLETQYF.

The CDR3 nucleotides are TGCAGCGTTGAAGTTCACACCCCGGGAAAAAGGGTTTACAATGAGCAGTTCTTC. This gives the protein CSVEVHTPGKRVYNEQFF. The chain uses TRBV29-1 and TRBJ2-1; tentatively, D is TRBD2 (5 bases). The length of the CDR3 is 18 residues. Germline lookup yields CDR1 SQVTM and CDR2 ANQGSEA. V shed 1 base and J shed 4 bases, with 23 bases lying between them.

The V call is TRBV29-1, the J call TRBJ1-1; TRBD1 aligns across 7 bases. J gave up 3 bases and V 7 bases, and 5 bases lay outside the gene matches. The germline CDR1 and CDR2 sequences are SQVTM and ANQGSEA. The CDR3 has 12 amino acids. This chain's CDR3 is CSGVDRDTEAFF. The CDR3 DNA reads as TGCAGCGGGGTCGACAGGGACACTGAAGCTTTCTTT.

The chain carries TRBV27 and TRBJ2-7; D may be TRBD1 (5 bases). This CDR3 comprises 13 residues. V shed 9 bases and J shed 5 bases, with 17 bases lying between them. Germline V gene data show CDR1 as MNHEY and CDR2 as SMNVEV (reference sequence). CDR3 coding DNA: TGTGCCAGTGCCCGGCAGGGATCCCACGAGCAGTACTTC. Residues: CASARQGSHEQYF.